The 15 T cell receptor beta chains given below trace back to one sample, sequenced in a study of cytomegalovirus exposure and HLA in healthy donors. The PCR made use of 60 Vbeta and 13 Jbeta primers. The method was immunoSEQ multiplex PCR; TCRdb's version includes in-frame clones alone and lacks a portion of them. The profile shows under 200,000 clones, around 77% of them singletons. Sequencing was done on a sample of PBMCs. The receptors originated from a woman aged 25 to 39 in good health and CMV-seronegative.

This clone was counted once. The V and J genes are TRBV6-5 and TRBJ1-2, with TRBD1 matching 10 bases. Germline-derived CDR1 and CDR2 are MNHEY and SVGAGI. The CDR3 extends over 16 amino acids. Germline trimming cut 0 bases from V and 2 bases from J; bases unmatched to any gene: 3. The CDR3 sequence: CASSYSTGGANYGYTF. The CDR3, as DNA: TGTGCCAGCAGTTACTCGACAGGGGGCGCCAACTATGGCTACACCTTC.

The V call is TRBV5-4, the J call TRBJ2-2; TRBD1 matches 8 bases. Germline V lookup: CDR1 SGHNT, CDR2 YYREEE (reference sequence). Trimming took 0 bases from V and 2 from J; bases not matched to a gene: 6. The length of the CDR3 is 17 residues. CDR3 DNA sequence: TGTGCCAGCAGCTTGGGGGGAGGACAGGGTAACACCGGGGAGCTGTTTTTT. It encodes CASSLGGGQGNTGELFF.

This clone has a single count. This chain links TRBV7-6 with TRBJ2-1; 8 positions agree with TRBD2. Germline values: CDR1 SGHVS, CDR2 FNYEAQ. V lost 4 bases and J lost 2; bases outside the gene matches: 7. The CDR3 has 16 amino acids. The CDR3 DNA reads TGTGCCAGCAGCTACCAAGCGGGGGAGACCTACAATGAGCAGTTCTTC. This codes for CASSYQAGETYNEQFF.

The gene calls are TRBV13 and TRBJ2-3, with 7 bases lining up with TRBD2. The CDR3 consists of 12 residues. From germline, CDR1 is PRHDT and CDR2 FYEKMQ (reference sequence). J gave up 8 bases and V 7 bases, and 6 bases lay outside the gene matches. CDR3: CASTGGGGTQYF. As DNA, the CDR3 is TGTGCCAGCACGGGCGGGGGTGGTACGCAGTATTTT. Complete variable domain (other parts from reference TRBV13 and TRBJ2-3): AAGVIQSPRHLIKEKRETATLKCYPIPRHDTVYWYQQGPGQDPQFLISFYEKMQSDKGSIPDRFSAQQFSDYHSELNMSSLELGDSALYFCASTGGGGTQYFGPGTRLTVL.

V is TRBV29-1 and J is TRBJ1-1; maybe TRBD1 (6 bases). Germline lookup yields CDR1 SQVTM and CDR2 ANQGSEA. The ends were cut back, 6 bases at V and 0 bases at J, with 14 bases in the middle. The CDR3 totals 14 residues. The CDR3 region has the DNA TGCAGCGTCAGAGGACAGTACATGAACACTGAAGCTTTCTTT. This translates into CSVRGQYMNTEAFF.

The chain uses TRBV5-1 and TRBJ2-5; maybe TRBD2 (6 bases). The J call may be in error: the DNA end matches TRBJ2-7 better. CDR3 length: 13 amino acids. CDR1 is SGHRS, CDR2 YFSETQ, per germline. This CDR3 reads CASRMGSGYEQYF. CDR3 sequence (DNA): TGCGCCAGCAGGATGGGGAGCGGGTACGAGCAGTACTTC.

CDR3 sequence reads: CAWSRTGLPEQYF. For the CDR3, the DNA is TGTGCCTGGAGCCGGACAGGGCTACCCGAGCAGTACTTC. This chain joins TRBV30 and TRBJ2-7, with 8 bases matching TRBD1. The length of the CDR3 is 13 residues. V dropped 3 bases and J dropped 6; count of bases not matched to a gene: 7. Germline-derived CDR1 and CDR2 are GTSNPN and SVGIG (reference sequence).

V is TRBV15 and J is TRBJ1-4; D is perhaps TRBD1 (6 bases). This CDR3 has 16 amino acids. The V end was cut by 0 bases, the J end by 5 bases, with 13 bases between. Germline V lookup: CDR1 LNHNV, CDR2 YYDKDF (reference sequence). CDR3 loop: CATSRDRGGGNEKLFF. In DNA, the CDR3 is TGTGCCACCAGCAGAGATCGGGGGGGCGGAAATGAAAAACTGTTTTTT.

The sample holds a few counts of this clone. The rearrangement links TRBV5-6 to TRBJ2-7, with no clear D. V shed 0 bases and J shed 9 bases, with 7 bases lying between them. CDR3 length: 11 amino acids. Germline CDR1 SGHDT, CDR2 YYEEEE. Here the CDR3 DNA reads TGTGCCAGCAGCTTGGGGTTGAGGCAGTACTTC. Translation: CASSLGLRQYF. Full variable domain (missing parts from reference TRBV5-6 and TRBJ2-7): DAGVTQSPTHLIKTRGQQVTLRCSPKSGHDTVSWYQQALGQGPQFIFQYYEEEERQRGNFPDRFSGHQFPNYSSELNVNALLLGDSALYLCASSLGLRQYFGPGTRLTVT.

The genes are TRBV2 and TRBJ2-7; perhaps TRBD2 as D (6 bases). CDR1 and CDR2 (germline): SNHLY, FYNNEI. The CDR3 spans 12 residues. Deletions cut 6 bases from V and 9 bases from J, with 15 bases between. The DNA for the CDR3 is TGTGCCAGCAGACCCGGCAGCGGGCGGCAGTACTTC. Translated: CASRPGSGRQYF.

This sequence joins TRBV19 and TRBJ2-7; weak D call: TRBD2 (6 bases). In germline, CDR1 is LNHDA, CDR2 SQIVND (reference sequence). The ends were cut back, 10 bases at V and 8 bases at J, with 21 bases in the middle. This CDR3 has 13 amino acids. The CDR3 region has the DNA TGTGCCACTAGAGCTGGAGGGAGTCCTAAGCAGTACTTC. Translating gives CATRAGGSPKQYF.

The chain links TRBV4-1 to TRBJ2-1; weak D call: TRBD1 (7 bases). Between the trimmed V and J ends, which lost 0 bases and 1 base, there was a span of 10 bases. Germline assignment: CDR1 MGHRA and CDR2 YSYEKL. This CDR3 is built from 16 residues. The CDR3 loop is CASSQDQGGSYNEQFF. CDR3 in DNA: TGCGCCAGCAGCCAAGACCAGGGGGGTTCCTACAATGAGCAGTTCTTC.

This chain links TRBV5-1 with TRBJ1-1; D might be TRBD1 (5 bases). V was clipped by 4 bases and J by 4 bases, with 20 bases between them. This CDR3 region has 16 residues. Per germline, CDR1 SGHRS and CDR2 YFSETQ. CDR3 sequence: CASSPAGTPTTTEAFF. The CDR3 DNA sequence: TGCGCCAGCAGCCCGGCAGGGACTCCCACGACCACTGAAGCTTTCTTT.

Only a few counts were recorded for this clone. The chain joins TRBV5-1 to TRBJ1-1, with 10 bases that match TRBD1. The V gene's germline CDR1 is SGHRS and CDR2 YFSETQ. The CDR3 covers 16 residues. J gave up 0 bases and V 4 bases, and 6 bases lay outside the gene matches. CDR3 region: CASSPDRGLMNTEAFF. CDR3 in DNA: TGCGCCAGCAGCCCCGACAGGGGGCTCATGAACACTGAAGCTTTCTTT. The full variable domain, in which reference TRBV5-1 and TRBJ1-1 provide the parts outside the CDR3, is KAGVTQTPRYLIKTRGQQVTLSCSPISGHRSVSWYQQTPGQGLQFLFEYFSETQRNKGNFPGRFSGRQFSNSRSEMNVSTLELGDSALYLCASSPDRGLMNTEAFFGQGTRLTVV.

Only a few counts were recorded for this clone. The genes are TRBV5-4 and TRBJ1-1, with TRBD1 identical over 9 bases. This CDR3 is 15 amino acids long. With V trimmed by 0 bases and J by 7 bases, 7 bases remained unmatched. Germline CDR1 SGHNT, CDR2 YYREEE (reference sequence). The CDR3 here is CASSLAWGQGDEAFF. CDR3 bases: TGTGCCAGCAGCTTGGCCTGGGGACAGGGAGATGAAGCTTTCTTT.